This T cell receptor (beta chain) was profiled in a study of blood T cell repertoires in COVID-19. TCRdb's copy holds only in-frame clones and misses some; the assay was immunoSEQ multiplex PCR. Of around 130,000 clones in the sample, around 88% were seen once. Looked up from germline, CDR1 is LNHNV and CDR2 is YYDKDF (reference sequence). The CDR3 covers 15 residues. V dropped 0 bases and J dropped 6 bases, with 15 bases sitting between them. What was sequenced was PBMCs or T cells enriched from blood (not recorded which). This clonotype was obtained from a woman between 45 and 65 years old who had recovered from COVID-19. The genes are TRBV15 and TRBJ2-7; D uncertain. The CDR3 DNA is TGTGCCACCAGCAGAGATCCGTCTTCTGCGGCCGAGCAGTACTTC. The encoded protein is CATSRDPSSAAEQYF.